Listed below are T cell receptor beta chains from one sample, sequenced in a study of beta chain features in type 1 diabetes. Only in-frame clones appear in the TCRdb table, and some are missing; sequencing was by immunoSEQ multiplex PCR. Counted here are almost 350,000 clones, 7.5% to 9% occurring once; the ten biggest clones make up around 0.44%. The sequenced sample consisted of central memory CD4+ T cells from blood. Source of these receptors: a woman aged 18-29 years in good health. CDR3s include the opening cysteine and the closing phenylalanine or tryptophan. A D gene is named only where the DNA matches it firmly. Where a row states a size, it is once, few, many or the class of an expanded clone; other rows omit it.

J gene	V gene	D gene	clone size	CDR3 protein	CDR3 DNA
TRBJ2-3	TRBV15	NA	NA	CATSRVGVTQYF	TGTGCCACCAGCAGAGTGGGGGTTACGCAGTATTTT
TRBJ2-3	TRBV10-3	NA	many	CAIRQREYADTQYF	TGTGCCATCAGGCAAAGGGAGTATGCAGATACGCAGTATTTT
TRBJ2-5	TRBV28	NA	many	CASTPLGRVDETQYF	TGTGCCAGCACCCCACTCGGGCGGGTGGACGAGACCCAGTACTTC
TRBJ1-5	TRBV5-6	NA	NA	CASSLLGAGEFQPQHF	TGTGCCAGCAGCTTGCTCGGGGCAGGAGAGTTTCAGCCCCAGCATTTT
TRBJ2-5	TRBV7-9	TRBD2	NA	CASSLVLAGGETQYF	TGTGCCAGCAGCTTAGTCCTAGCGGGAGGGGAGACCCAGTACTTC
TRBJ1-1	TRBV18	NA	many	CASSSTGNTEAFF	TGTGCCAGCTCGTCAACAGGGAACACTGAAGCTTTCTTT
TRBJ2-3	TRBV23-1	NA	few	CAGRHTDTQYF	TGCGCCGGCAGGCACACAGATACGCAGTATTTT
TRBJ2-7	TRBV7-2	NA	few	CASSRSSFYEQYF	TGTGCCAGCAGCCGTTCTAGCTTCTACGAGCAGTACTTC
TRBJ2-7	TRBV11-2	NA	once	CASSLVLGGGYEQYF	TGTGCCAGCAGCTTAGTCTTGGGGGGCGGCTACGAGCAGTACTTC
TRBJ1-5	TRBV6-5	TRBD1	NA	CASSITGGRNQPQHF	TGTGCCAGCAGTATCACAGGGGGCCGCAATCAGCCCCAGCATTTT
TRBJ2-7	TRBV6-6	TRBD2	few	CASSYESGGSSYEQYF	TGTGCCAGCAGTTACGAAAGCGGGGGAAGCTCCTACGAGCAGTACTTC
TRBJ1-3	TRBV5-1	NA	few	CASSEDTSGNTIYF	TGCGCCAGCAGCGAAGACACCTCTGGAAACACCATATATTTT
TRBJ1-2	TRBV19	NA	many	CATRAGYGYTF	TGTGCCACCAGGGCGGGGTATGGCTACACCTTC
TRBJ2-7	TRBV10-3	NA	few	CAISEGMTRSYEQYF	TGTGCCATCAGTGAGGGGATGACGAGATCCTACGAGCAGTACTTC
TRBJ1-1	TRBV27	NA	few	CASSLNRGNTEAFF	TGTGCCAGCAGTCTAAACCGGGGGAACACTGAAGCTTTCTTT
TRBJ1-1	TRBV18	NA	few	CASSPPWQNTEAFF	TGTGCCAGCTCACCACCTTGGCAAAACACTGAAGCTTTCTTT
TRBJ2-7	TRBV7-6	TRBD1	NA	CASSGNRGYEQYF	TGTGCCAGCAGCGGAAACAGGGGTTACGAGCAGTACTTC
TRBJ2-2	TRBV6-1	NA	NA	CASVRESGELFF	TGTGCCAGCGTCAGGGAGTCCGGGGAGCTGTTTTTT
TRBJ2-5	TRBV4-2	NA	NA	CASSLNGQGGETQYF	TGTGCCAGCAGCTTAAATGGTCAGGGAGGAGAGACCCAGTACTTC
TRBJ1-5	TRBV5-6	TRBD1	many	CASSLDRGLDQPQHF	TGTGCCAGCAGCTTGGACAGGGGGCTCGATCAGCCCCAGCATTTT
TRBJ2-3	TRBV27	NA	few	CASSFAPDSTDTQYF	TGTGCCAGCAGTTTTGCCCCGGACAGCACAGATACGCAGTATTTT
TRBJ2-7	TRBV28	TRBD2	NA	CASTSGGRIEQYF	TGTGCCAGCACGTCGGGAGGGAGAATTGAGCAGTACTTC
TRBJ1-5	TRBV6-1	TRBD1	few	CASSRQGDQPQHF	TGTGCCAGCAGCAGACAGGGAGATCAGCCCCAGCATTTT
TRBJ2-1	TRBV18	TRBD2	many	CASSLGLAVSYNEQFF	TGTGCCAGCTCACTCGGACTAGCGGTTAGCTACAATGAGCAGTTCTTC
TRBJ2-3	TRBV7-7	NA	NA	CASSTTWTSTDTQYF	TGTGCTAGCAGCACAACGTGGACTAGCACAGATACGCAGTATTTT
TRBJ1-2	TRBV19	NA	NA	CASSFRSTPYGYTF	TGTGCCAGTAGTTTCCGGTCAACGCCCTATGGCTACACCTTC
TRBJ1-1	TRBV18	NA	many	CASSPAGWNTEAFF	TGTGCCAGCTCACCCGCAGGGTGGAACACTGAAGCTTTCTTT
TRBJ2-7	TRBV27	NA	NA	CASSLNGASYEQYF	TGTGCCAGCAGTTTAAATGGGGCATCCTACGAGCAGTACTTC
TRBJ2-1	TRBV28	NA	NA	CASNPADSSYNEQFF	TGTGCCAGCAACCCGGCGGACAGCTCCTACAATGAGCAGTTCTTC
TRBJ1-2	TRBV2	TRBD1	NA	CASRVRGGYTF	TGTGCCAGCAGGGTCAGGGGGGGCTACACCTTC
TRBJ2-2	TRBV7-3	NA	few	CASSLSGGPGGGELFF	TGTGCCAGCAGCCTATCAGGTGGACCGGGCGGCGGGGAGCTGTTTTTT
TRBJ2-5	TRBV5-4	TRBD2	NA	CASSLEAGGETQYF	TGTGCCAGCAGCTTAGAAGCGGGGGGAGAGACCCAGTACTTC
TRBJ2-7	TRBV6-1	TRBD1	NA	CASSNRGYEQYF	TGTGCCAGCAGTAACAGGGGGTACGAGCAGTACTTC
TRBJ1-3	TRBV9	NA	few	CASSVAGDFNLYGNTIYF	TGTGCCAGCAGCGTAGCTGGGGACTTCAATTTGTACGGAAACACCATATATTTT
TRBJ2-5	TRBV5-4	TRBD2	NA	CASSIRLAQRETQYF	TGTGCCAGCAGCATAAGACTAGCTCAGAGGGAGACCCAGTACTTC
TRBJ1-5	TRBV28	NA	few	CASSLPQNQPQHF	TGTGCCAGCAGTTTACCCCAGAATCAGCCCCAGCATTTT
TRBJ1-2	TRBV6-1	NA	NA	CASSESLTANYGYTF	TGTGCCAGCAGTGAAAGTTTGACAGCGAACTATGGCTACACCTTC
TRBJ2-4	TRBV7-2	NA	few	CASSLIGGENIQYF	TGTGCCAGCAGCTTAATTGGTGGGGAAAACATTCAGTACTTC
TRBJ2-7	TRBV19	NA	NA	CASSDEVGGDEQYF	TGTGCCAGTAGTGATGAAGTAGGGGGAGACGAGCAGTACTTC
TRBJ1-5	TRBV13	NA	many	CASSLRGQPQHF	TGTGCCAGCAGCCTCCGAGGTCAGCCCCAGCATTTT
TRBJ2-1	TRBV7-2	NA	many	CASSFRYSQANEQFF	TGTGCCAGCAGCTTCCGTTATAGCCAGGCTAATGAGCAGTTCTTC
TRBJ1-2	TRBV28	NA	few	CASSSIRGTVYGYTF	TGTGCCAGCAGTTCAATCAGGGGAACGGTCTATGGCTACACCTTC
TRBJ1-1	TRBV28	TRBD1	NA	CASRLPPHMTGWNTEAFF	TGTGCCAGCAGACTTCCCCCCCACATGACAGGGTGGAACACTGAAGCTTTCTTT
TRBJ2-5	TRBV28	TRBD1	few	CASSLKTGVKTQYF	TGTGCCAGCAGTTTAAAGACAGGGGTGAAGACCCAGTACTTC
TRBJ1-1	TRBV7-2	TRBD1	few	CASSLSRDRGYKAFF	TGTGCCAGCAGCTTGTCCCGGGACAGGGGGTATAAAGCTTTCTTT